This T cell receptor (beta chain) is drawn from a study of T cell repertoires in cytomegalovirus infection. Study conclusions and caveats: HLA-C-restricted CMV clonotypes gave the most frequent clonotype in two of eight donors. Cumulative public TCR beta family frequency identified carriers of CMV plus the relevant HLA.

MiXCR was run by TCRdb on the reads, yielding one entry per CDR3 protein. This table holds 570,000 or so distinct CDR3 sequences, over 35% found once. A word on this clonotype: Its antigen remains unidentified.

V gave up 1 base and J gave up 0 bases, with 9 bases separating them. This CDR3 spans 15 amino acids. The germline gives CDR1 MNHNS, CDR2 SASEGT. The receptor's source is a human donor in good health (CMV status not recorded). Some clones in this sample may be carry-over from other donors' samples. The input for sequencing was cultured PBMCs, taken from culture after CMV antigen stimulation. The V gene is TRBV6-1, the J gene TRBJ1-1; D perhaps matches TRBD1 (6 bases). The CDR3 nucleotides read TGTGCCAGCAGTGAAGTCCAGGGGCTGAACACTGAAGCTTTCTTT. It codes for CASSEVQGLNTEAFF.